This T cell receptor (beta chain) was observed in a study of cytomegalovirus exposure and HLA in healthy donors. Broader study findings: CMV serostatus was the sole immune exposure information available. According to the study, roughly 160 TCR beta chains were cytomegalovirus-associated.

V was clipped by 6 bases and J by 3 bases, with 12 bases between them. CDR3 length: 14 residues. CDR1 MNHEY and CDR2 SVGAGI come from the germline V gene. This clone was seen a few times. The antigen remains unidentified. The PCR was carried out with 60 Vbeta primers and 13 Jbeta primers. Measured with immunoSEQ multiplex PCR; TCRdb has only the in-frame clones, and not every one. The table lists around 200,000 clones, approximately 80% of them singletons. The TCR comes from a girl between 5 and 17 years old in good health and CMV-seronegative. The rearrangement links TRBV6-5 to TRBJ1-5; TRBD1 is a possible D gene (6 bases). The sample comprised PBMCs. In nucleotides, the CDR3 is TGTGCCAGCAGCCCCGGACAGTACAATCAGCCCCAGCATTTT. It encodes CASSPGQYNQPQHF.